This T cell receptor (beta chain) comes out of a study of blood T cell repertoires in COVID-19 (dated by TCRdb to between 2020 and 2021). Regarding the research as a whole: Samples covering the acute and convalescent phases of COVID-19 were provided by collaborators in the United States, Italy and Spain. The repertoires were released in a freely available public database intended as a resource for research on the immune response to SARS-CoV-2. A de-identified subject ID, COVID-19 status, age in years and sex were almost always included in the sample metadata. Where available, HLA class I and class II types were taken from metadata supplied by the sample provider and were not determined by assay-based typing. The prospective study material was composed of cDNA or gDNA derived from T cells, B-cell-depleted T cells, or PBMCs. Deeply sampled blood TCRbeta repertoires from subjects exposed to, actively infected with, or recovered from COVID-19 were included in the dataset. Samples were obtained from the ongoing ImmuneRACE study (first 160 participants) and from about 1,300 subjects provided by 6 global collaborators. The paper as a whole reports these results and caveats: The amount of clinical and demographic metadata varied by source and participant and was provided uncurated.

Unmatched junction bases come to 11, with V trimmed by 3 bases and J by 7 bases. From cysteine to phenylalanine, the CDR3 is 16 amino acids long. Kept here is only the CDR3 DNA, which spans 48 bases and is read in frame from base 1. CDR1 and CDR2 were assigned from the germline V gene (reference sequence) as LGHDT and YNNKEL. Each collaborating institution followed its own protocols to collect whole blood in K2EDTA tubes. For TCRbeta analysis, collaborators shipped samples in one of three forms: frozen whole blood, isolated PBMCs, or DNA extracted from either of those sample types. In the case of this clone: The clone's antigen remains unknown. Base qualities are not provided; no much larger clone lies one nucleotide away.

TCRbeta CDR3 regions were amplified from genomic DNA by means of the immunoSEQ Assay, a bias-controlled multiplex PCR. The authors' analysis ran thus. The number of nucleated cells in each sample was estimated from the amplification of reference gene primers within the assay. To quantify the absolute abundance of each unique TCRbeta CDR3 rearrangement, sequence reads were collapsed and filtered. Productive Simpson clonality was computed per sample as the square root of Simpson's diversity index over productive rearrangements. The source is immuneACCESS, and TCRdb retained only in-frame sequences with V and J called. Part of the clones is not carried over; for the studies checked, unresolved V genes explain less than half of this, and the remainder is unexplained. The DNA was the basis for D and trimming; V, J and clone size are from that table. This sample lists under 70,000 clones; approximately 91% were detected once. Approximately 7.6% of the sample lies in the top ten.

The TCR originated in a woman in her fifties or sixties with active or convalescent COVID-19. The V and J genes are TRBV3-1 (or the pseudogene TRBV3-2) and TRBJ2-1, with 8 central nucleotides matching TRBD2. Material for sequencing was peripheral blood. The nucleotide sequence reads as follows: TGTGCCAGCAGCCACCTGTCGGGGGGGGGTTTGAATGAGCAGTTCTTC. Its protein product is CASSHLSGGGLNEQFF.